A single sample gave rise to the 16 T cell receptor beta chains below, sequenced in a study of cytomegalovirus exposure and HLA in healthy donors. Vbeta (60) and Jbeta (13) primers were used in the PCR. Using immunoSEQ multiplex PCR, the repertoire was profiled, and TCRdb retains in-frame clones only, with some absent. The sample has fewer than 80,000 clones, just under 75% seen once. Sequenced sample: PBMCs. The receptors come from a woman aged 30 to 39 in good health and CMV-seronegative.

This clone was observed a few times. This sequence joins TRBV7-9 and TRBJ2-1; a possible D gene is TRBD2 (7 bases). Trimming pared 5 bases from V and 7 bases from J, leaving 21 bases between. The CDR3 is 16 residues long. Germline loops: CDR1 SEHNR, CDR2 FQNEAQ (reference sequence). CDR3 sequence: CASSRGGGESRNEQFF. In DNA, the CDR3 is TGTGCCAGCAGCCGGGGAGGGGGGGAAAGTAGGAATGAGCAGTTCTTC.

The chain combines TRBV2 with TRBJ2-7; 10 nucleotides align to TRBD2. The junction had 7 bases not matched to a gene; V was cut back by 2 bases and J by 6 bases. Germline loops: CDR1 SNHLY, CDR2 FYNNEI. The CDR3 length is 15 residues. CDR3 in amino acids: CASSERSGRAPEQYF. CDR3 nucleotide sequence: TGTGCCAGCAGTGAACGAAGCGGGAGGGCCCCCGAGCAGTACTTC. Full variable domain (outside the CDR3, taken from reference TRBV2 and TRBJ2-7): EPEVTQTPSHQVTQMGQEVILRCVPISNHLYFYWYRQILGQKVEFLVSFYNNEISEKSEIFDDQFSVERPDGSNFTLKIRSTKLEDSAMYFCASSERSGRAPEQYFGPGTRLTVT.

The V gene is TRBV5-4, the J gene TRBJ1-1, with D perhaps TRBD1 (6 bases). The germline CDR1 and CDR2 sequences are SGHNT and YYREEE (reference sequence). V lost 4 bases to trimming and J lost 0 bases, with 16 bases between them. This CDR3 region has 16 residues. CDR3 sequence: CASSPAWGPMNTEAFF. CDR3 coding DNA: TGTGCCAGCAGCCCGGCATGGGGGCCCATGAACACTGAAGCTTTCTTT. The full variable domain, in which reference TRBV5-4 and TRBJ1-1 provide the parts outside the CDR3, is ETGVTQSPTHLIKTRGQQVTLRCSSQSGHNTVSWYQQALGQGPQFIFQYYREEENGRGNFPPRFSGLQFPNYSSELNVNALELDDSALYLCASSPAWGPMNTEAFFGQGTRLTVV.

The chain is built from TRBV11-2 and TRBJ2-7, with 13 bases matching TRBD2. This CDR3 spans 15 amino acids. Germline CDR1 SGHAT, CDR2 FQNNGV. The V gene end was trimmed by 2 bases and the J gene end by 4 bases; junction bases not matched to a gene: 2. For the CDR3, the DNA is TGTGCCAGCAGCTTAACTAGCGGGAGGGGGTACGAGCAGTACGTC. This encodes CASSLTSGRGYEQYV.

J is TRBJ1-3 and V is TRBV5-4, with D possibly being TRBD1 (6 bases). With 2 bases removed from V and 4 bases from J, the gap between germline ends came to 7 bases. The CDR3 runs 13 residues. Germline values: CDR1 SGHNT, CDR2 YYREEE (reference sequence). The CDR3 nucleotides read TGTGCCAGCAGCTTCGACAGGGGAAACACCATATATTTT. It specifies CASSFDRGNTIYF.

This clone was observed a few times. This rearrangement joins TRBV2 to TRBJ2-7; TRBD2 matches at 7 bases. Germline V lookup: CDR1 SNHLY, CDR2 FYNNEI. V lost 5 bases to trimming and J lost 0 bases; unmatched junction nucleotides: 7. This CDR3 has 15 residues. The CDR3 loop is CASSSLAESSYEQYF. The DNA for the CDR3 is TGTGCCAGCAGTTCCCTAGCGGAAAGCTCCTACGAGCAGTACTTC.

The chain has TRBV2 and TRBJ2-2; 8 nucleotides match TRBD2. This CDR3 is built from 16 residues. The trim removed 6 bases at V and 3 bases at J, leaving 9 bases unmatched. Germline lookup yields CDR1 SNHLY and CDR2 FYNNEI. DNA of the CDR3: TGTGCCAGCAGCCCAGGGACTAGGTGGGACACCGGGGAGCTGTTTTTT. It encodes CASSPGTRWDTGELFF.

The rearrangement links TRBV6-1 to TRBJ2-2; 9 bases align to TRBD1. Unmatched junction bases numbered 8, after V lost 3 bases and J lost 0 bases. The germline V gene has CDR1 MNHNS and CDR2 SASEGT. The CDR3 contains 18 residues. The chain's CDR3 is CASSDYWDRVANTGELFF. For the CDR3, the DNA is TGTGCCAGCAGTGACTACTGGGACAGGGTTGCGAACACCGGGGAGCTGTTTTTT.

This chain joins TRBV7-6 and TRBJ1-4; D unclear. This CDR3 is built from 13 residues. The V gene's germline CDR1 is SGHVS and CDR2 FNYEAQ. The V end lost 5 bases, the J end lost 4 bases, and 8 bases lay between the germline ends. This chain's CDR3 is CASSPGVNEKLFF. CDR3 sequence (DNA): TGTGCCAGCAGCCCAGGCGTTAATGAAAAACTGTTTTTT.

This chain joins TRBV5-1 and TRBJ1-1; 7 bases agree with TRBD1. The CDR3 has 14 residues. Germline CDR1 SGHRS, CDR2 YFSETQ. The trim removed 3 bases at V and 11 bases at J, leaving 13 bases unmatched. CDR3 region: CASSWTLTGAGAFF. The CDR3 DNA reads as TGCGCCAGCAGCTGGACTCTAACAGGGGCAGGCGCTTTCTTT.

The rearrangement uses TRBV28 and TRBJ2-5; TRBD1 agrees at 9 bases. The better agreement between TRBJ2-7 and the DNA end casts doubt on the J call. This CDR3 is built from 17 residues. Germline V gene sequence: CDR1 MDHEN, CDR2 SYDVKM. The CDR3 DNA follows: TGTGCCAGCAGTTTATGGAGGGGGGGGACAGGGTCCTACGAGCAGTACTTC. Encoded protein: CASSLWRGGTGSYEQYF.

This chain links TRBV7-2 with TRBJ1-4; TRBD1 agrees at 10 bases. The V segment lost 3 bases and the J segment 4 bases; nucleotides outside the gene matches: 2. This CDR3 contains 15 residues. CDR1 is SGHTA and CDR2 is FQGNSA in the germline V gene. CDR3 in amino acids: CASSFDRGLNEKLFF. CDR3 coding DNA: TGTGCCAGCAGCTTTGACAGGGGGCTTAATGAAAAACTGTTTTTT.

The J gene is TRBJ1-4, the V gene TRBV7-2; TRBD1 agrees at 8 bases. Per the germline V gene, CDR1 is SGHTA and CDR2 is FQGNSA. This CDR3 has 16 residues. The ends lost 4 bases at V and 8 bases at J; junction bases unmatched: 12. The CDR3 protein is CASSSTDRAVGEKLFF. In DNA form, the CDR3 reads TGTGCCAGCAGCTCAACGGACAGGGCAGTTGGGGAAAAACTGTTTTTT.

The chain couples TRBV5-1 to TRBJ1-1; D not certain. The germline V gene has CDR1 SGHRS and CDR2 YFSETQ. CDR3 length equals 14 residues. With 4 bases removed from V and 1 base from J, the gap between germline ends came to 11 bases. CDR3 DNA: TGCGCCAGCAGCCCCTGGGCCTCGAACACTGAAGCTTTCTTT. Protein sequence: CASSPWASNTEAFF.

This chain links TRBV27 with TRBJ2-7, with D uncertain. V dropped 3 bases and J dropped 0 bases, with 9 bases sitting between them. Germline V CDR1 and CDR2: MNHEY, SMNVEV (reference sequence). The CDR3 loop spans 14 amino acids. CDR3 in DNA: TGTGCCAGCAGTTTGGGCGTCGACTCCTACGAGCAGTACTTC. Its translation is CASSLGVDSYEQYF.

The J gene is TRBJ1-2, the V gene TRBV5-1, with 10 bases aligning to TRBD1. The CDR3 runs to 18 residues. Germline lookup yields CDR1 SGHRS and CDR2 YFSETQ. With 0 bases clipped from V and 2 bases from J, the junction kept 10 bases outside the gene matches. The CDR3, as DNA: TGCGCCAGCAGCTTGGAGGGGGCCGGGGGACAGGGGAACTATGGCTACACCTTC. Its protein is CASSLEGAGGQGNYGYTF.